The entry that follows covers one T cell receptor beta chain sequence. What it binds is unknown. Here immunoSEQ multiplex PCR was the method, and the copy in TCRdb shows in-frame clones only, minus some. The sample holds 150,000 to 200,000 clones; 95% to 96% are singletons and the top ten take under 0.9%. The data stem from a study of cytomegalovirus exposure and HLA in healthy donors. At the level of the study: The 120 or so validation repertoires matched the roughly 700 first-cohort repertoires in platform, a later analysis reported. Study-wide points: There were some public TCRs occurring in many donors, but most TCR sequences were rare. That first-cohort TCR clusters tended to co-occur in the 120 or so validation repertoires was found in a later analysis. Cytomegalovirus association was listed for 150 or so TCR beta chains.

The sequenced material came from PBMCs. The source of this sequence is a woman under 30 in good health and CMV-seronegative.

CDR3 sequence: CASSTGTGGYEQYF. In DNA, the CDR3 is TGTGCCAGTAGTACCGGGACAGGGGGCTACGAGCAGTACTTC. The chain recombines TRBV19 with TRBJ2-7; the match to TRBD1 covers 11 bases. V trimming: 4 bases; J trimming: 3 bases; junction bases outside the gene matches: 2. This CDR3 region has 14 residues. Germline V gene sequence: CDR1 LNHDA, CDR2 SQIVND (reference sequence).